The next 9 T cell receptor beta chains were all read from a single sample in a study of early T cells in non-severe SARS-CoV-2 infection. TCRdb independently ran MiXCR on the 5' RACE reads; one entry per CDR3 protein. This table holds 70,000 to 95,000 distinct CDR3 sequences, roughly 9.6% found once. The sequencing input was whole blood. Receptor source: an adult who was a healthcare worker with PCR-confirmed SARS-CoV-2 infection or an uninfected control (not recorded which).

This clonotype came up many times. CDR3 bases: TGTGCCAGCAGCTTATCCCCAGCGGGATCTTACAATGAGCAGTTCTTC. It translates to CASSLSPAGSYNEQFF. The chain recombines TRBV11-1 with TRBJ2-1; TRBD2 aligns across 7 bases. The CDR3 loop spans 16 amino acids. Germline assignment: CDR1 SGHAT and CDR2 FQDESV (reference sequence). V was pared by 2 bases and J by 4 bases, with 8 bases of the junction left unmatched.

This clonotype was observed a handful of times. The CDR3 loop reads CASSPLVGDREYF. In DNA form, the CDR3 reads TGTGCCAGCAGCCCCCTTGTCGGGGACAGGGAGTACTTC. The genes are TRBV5-5 and TRBJ2-7, with 9 positions matching TRBD1. Looked up from germline, CDR1 is SGHKS and CDR2 is YYEKEE (reference sequence). Losses at the gene ends were 4 bases for V and 11 bases for J; bases not matched to a gene: 10. This CDR3 contains 13 residues.

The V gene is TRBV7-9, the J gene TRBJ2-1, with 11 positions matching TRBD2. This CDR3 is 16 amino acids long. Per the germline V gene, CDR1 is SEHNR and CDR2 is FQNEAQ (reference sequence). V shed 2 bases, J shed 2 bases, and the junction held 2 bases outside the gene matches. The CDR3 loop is CASSLLGLAAYNEQFF. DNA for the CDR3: TGTGCCAGCAGCTTACTGGGACTAGCGGCCTACAATGAGCAGTTCTTC.

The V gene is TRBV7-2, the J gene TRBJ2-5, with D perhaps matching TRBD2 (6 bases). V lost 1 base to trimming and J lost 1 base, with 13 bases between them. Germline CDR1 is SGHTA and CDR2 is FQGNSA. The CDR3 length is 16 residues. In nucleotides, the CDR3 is TGTGCCAGCAGCTTAGAGGCGGGGAGGACCCAAGAGACCCAGTACTTC. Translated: CASSLEAGRTQETQYF.

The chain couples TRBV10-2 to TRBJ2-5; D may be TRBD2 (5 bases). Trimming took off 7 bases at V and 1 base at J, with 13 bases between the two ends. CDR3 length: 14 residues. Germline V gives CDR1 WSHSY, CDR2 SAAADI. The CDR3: CASMPGELQETQYF. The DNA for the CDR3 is TGCGCCAGCATGCCCGGGGAGCTCCAAGAGACCCAGTACTTC.

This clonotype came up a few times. Here the CDR3 reads CASSVFGTGGAEAFF. CDR3 sequence (DNA): TGTGCCAGCAGCGTCTTCGGGACAGGGGGAGCTGAAGCTTTCTTT. V usage is TRBV28 and J usage is TRBJ1-1, with 11 bases identical to TRBD1. This CDR3 region has 15 residues. The germline CDR1 and CDR2 sequences are MDHEN and SYDVKM. After removal of 6 bases from V and 6 bases from J, the junction contained 9 bases not matched to a gene. Together with reference TRBV28 and TRBJ1-1, the CDR3 gives the full variable domain: DVKVTQSSRYLVKRTGEKVFLECVQDMDHENMFWYRQDPGLGLRLIYFSYDVKMKEKGDIPEGYSVSREKKERFSLILESASTNQTSMYLCASSVFGTGGAEAFFGQGTRLTVV.

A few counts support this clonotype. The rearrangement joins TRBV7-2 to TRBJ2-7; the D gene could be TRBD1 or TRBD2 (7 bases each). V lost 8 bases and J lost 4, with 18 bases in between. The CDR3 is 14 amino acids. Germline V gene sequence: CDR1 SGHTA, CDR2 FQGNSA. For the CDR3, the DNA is TGTGCCAGCCGACCAAGGGAGGGGGCGTACGAGCAGTACTTC. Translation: CASRPREGAYEQYF.

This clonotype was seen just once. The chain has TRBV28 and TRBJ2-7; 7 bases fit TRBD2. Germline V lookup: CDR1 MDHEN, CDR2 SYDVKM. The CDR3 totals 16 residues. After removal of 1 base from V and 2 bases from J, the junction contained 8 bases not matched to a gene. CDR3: CASSLSGGSIPYEQYF. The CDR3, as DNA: TGTGCCAGCAGTTTATCGGGCGGGAGTATCCCCTACGAGCAGTACTTC.

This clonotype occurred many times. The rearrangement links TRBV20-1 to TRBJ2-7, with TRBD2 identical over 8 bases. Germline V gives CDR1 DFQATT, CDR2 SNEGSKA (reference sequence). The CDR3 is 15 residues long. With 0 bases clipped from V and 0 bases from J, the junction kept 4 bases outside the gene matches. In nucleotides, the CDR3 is TGCAGTGCTAGAGAACTAGCGGAGTCCTCCTACGAGCAGTACTTC. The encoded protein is CSARELAESSYEQYF.